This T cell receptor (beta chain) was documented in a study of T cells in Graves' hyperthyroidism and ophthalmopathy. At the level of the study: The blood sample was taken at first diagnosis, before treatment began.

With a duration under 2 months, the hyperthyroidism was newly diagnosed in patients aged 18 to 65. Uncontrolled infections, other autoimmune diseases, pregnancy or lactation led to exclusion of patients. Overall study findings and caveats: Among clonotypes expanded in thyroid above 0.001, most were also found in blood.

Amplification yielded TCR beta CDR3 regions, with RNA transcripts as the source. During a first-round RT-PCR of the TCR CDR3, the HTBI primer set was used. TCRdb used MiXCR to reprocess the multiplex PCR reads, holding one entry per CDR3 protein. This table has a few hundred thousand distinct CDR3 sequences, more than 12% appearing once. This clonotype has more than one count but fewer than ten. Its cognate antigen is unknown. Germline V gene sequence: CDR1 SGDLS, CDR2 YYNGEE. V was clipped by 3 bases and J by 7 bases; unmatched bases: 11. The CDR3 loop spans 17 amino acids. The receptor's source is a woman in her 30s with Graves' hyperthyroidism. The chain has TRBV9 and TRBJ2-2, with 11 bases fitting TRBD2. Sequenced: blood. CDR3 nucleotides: TGTGCCAGCAGCGCCAGAAAAGGGACTAGCGGTCACGGGGAGCTGTTTTTT. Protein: CASSARKGTSGHGELFF.